The present T cell receptor beta chain was sequenced within a study of regulatory T cells in long-lasting Graves disease. Study-wide results and caveats: The persistent group shared 2,500 or so public clonotypes, more than the 850 to 1,000 shared by new patients. Examination was confined to peripheral blood, excluding thyroid tissue.

A remark on this clonotype: Its antigen remains unidentified.

Described time point: persistent/refractory GD, antithyroid drugs over 5 years with positive TRAb. PBMCs were the source of the RNA used for TCR sequencing. Patients hailed from an endocrinology department in Xi'an, China. Arm-PCR with iRepertoire HTBI primers amplified the CDR3 regions for these TCR beta libraries. TCRdb analysed the multiplex PCR reads with MiXCR anew, one entry per CDR3 protein. The sample includes 350,000 to 500,000 distinct CDR3 sequences, 21% of them seen just once. The clonotype originates from a female donor with Graves disease. This specimen was peripheral blood mononuclear cells (PBMCs), taken when the disease was refractory, from a patient treated with antithyroid drugs.

The CDR3 nucleotides read TGTGCCAGTAGTATAGGCCAGAGCAATCAGCCCCAGCATTTT. Encoded protein: CASSIGQSNQPQHF. The chain carries TRBV19 and TRBJ1-5; D unclear. The V gene's germline CDR1 is LNHDA and CDR2 SQIVND (reference sequence). There are 14 residues in the CDR3. V was shortened by 1 base and J by 1 base, with 5 bases between the two germline ends.